The sequence of this T cell receptor beta chain was determined in a study of post-analysis software for immune sequencing data. On the study more broadly: As for disease course, relapsing-remitting, secondary progressive and progressive-relapsing multiple sclerosis were all included. General study findings and limits: Controls significantly exceeded multiple sclerosis patients in normalized Chao1 diversity. Compared with controls, patients had more of about 5 TRBV segments, including TRBV5-6, TRBV5-1 and TRBV20-1. Those samples that were prepared in the same batch co-clustered strongly by F measure.

In its sample, this clonotype was seen a few times. Antigen specificity is unknown. Germline assignment: CDR1 LGHDT and CDR2 YNNKEL (reference sequence). The CDR3 sequence is 18 residues long. V lost 3 bases to trimming and J lost 7 bases; unmatched junction nucleotides: 14. The authors incorporated unique molecular identifiers into the TCR beta cDNA libraries. The source material, 1 to 10 million T cells, gave rise to about 490,000 cDNA molecules. TCRdb re-derived calls from the PCR reads in MiXCR, one entry per CDR3 protein. Here the sample spans some 370,000 distinct CDR3 sequences, roughly 38% being singletons.

This TCR came from a girl aged 5 to 17 with multiple sclerosis. The genes are TRBV3-1 and TRBJ2-1; 11 nucleotides align to TRBD2. The specimen sequenced was blood. DNA for the CDR3: TGTGCCAGCAGCCACCAGGGAGGTAGCGGGGGGGCTGGTAATGAGCAGTTCTTC. Protein: CASSHQGGSGGAGNEQFF.